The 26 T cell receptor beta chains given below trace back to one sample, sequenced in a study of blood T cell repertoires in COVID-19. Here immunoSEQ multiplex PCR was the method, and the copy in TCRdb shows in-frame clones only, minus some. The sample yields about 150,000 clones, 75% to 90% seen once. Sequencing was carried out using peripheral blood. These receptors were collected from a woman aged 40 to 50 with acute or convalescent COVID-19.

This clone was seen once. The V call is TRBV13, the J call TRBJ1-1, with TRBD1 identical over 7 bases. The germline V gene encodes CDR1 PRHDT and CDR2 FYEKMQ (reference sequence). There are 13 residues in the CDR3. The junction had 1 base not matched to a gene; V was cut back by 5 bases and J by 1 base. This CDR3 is CASSRTGNTEAFF. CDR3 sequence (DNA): TGTGCCAGCAGCCGGACAGGGAACACTGAAGCTTTCTTT.

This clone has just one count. The DNA for the CDR3 is TGTGCCAGTTTTCAGGGGGACACTGAAGCTTTCTTT. Protein sequence: CASFQGDTEAFF. The chain has TRBV18 and TRBJ1-1, with TRBD1 matching over 7 bases. V shed 9 bases and J 3 bases; nucleotides not matched to a gene: 4. Germline V gives CDR1 KGHSH, CDR2 LQKENI. The CDR3 sequence is 12 residues long.

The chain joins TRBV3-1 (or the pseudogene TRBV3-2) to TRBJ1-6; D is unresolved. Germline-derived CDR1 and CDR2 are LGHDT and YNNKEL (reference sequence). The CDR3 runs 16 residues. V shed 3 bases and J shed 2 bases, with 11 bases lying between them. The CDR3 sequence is CASSQAGTTYNSPLHF. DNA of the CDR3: TGTGCCAGCAGCCAGGCGGGCACAACCTATAATTCACCCCTCCACTTT.

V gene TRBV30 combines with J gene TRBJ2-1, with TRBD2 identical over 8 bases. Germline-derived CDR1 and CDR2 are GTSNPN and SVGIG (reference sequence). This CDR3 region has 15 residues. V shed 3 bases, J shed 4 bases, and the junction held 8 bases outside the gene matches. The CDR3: CAWRSGTRIYNEQFF. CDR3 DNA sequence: TGTGCCTGGAGGTCCGGGACTAGGATTTACAATGAGCAGTTCTTC.

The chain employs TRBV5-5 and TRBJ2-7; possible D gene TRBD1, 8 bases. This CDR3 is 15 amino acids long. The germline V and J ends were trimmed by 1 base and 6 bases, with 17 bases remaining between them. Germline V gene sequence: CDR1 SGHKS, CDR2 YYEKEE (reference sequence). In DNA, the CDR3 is TGTGCCAGCAGCTTGACAGGGGGACTACCTCGCGAGCAGTACTTC. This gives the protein CASSLTGGLPREQYF.

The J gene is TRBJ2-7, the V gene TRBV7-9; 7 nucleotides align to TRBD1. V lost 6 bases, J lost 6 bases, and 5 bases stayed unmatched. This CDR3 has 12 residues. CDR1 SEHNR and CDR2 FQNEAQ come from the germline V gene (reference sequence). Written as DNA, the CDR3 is TGTGCCAGCAGTTCTAGGGGGCTCGAGCAGTACTTC. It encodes CASSSRGLEQYF.

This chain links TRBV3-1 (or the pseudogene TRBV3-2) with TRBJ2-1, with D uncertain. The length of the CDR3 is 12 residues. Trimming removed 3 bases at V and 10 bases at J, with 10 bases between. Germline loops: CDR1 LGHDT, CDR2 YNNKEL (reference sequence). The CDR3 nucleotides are TGTGCCAGCAGCCAGAACACCGGGGAGCAGTTCTTC. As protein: CASSQNTGEQFF.

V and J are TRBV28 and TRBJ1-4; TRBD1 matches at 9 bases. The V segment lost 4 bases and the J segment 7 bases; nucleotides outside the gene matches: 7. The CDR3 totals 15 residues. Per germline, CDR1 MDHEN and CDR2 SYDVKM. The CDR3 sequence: CASSSRQGGVEKLFF. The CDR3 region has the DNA TGTGCCAGCAGTTCCCGACAGGGGGGGGTTGAAAAACTGTTTTTT.

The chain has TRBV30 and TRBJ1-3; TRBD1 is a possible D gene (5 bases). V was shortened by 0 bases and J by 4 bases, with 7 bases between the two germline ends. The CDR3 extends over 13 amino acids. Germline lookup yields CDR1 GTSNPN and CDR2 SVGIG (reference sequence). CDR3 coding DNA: TGTGCCTGGAGTGTGGGGCTCGGAAACACCATATATTTT. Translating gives CAWSVGLGNTIYF.

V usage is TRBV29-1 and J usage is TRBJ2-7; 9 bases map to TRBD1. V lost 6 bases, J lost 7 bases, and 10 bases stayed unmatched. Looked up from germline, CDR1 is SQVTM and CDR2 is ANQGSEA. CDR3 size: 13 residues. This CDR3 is CSVSGQGPGEQYF. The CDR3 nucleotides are TGCAGCGTATCGGGACAGGGTCCCGGTGAGCAGTACTTC.

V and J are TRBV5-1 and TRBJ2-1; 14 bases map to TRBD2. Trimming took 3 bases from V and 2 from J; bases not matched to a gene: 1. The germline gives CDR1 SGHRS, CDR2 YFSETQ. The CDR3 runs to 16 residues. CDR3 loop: CASSWGLAGAYNEQFF. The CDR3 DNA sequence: TGCGCCAGCAGCTGGGGACTAGCGGGAGCCTACAATGAGCAGTTCTTC.

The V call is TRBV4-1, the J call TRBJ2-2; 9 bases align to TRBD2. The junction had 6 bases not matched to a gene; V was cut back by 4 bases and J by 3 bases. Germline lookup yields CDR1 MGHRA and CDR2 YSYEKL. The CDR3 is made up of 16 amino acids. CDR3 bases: TGCGCCAGCAGCCCACGACTAGCGGATTACACCGGGGAGCTGTTTTTT. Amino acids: CASSPRLADYTGELFF.

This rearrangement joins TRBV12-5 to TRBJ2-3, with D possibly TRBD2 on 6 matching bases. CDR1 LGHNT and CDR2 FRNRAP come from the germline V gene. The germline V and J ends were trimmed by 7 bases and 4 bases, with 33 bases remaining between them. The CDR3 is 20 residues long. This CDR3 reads CASVYFDGLLGSGDSDTQYF. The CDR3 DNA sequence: TGTGCTAGTGTTTATTTCGACGGCCTACTCGGGAGTGGGGATTCAGATACGCAGTATTTT.

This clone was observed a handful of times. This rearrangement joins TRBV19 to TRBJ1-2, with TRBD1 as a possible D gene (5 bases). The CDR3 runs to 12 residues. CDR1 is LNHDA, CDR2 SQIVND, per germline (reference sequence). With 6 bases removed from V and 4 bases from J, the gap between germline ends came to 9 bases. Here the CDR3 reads CASSRQSYGYTF. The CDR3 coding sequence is TGTGCCAGTAGCCGACAGAGCTATGGCTACACCTTC.

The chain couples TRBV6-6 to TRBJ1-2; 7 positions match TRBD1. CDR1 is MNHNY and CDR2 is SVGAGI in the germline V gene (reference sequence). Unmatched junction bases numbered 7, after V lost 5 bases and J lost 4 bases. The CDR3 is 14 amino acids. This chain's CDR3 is CASSPQGGTYGYTF. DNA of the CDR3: TGTGCCAGCAGTCCCCAGGGGGGTACCTATGGCTACACCTTC.

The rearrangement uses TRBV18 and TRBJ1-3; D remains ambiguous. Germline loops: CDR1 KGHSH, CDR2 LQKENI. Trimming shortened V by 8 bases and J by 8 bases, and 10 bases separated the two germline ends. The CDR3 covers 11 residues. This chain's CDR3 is CASLRADTIYF. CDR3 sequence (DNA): TGTGCCAGCCTGCGGGCGGACACCATATATTTT.

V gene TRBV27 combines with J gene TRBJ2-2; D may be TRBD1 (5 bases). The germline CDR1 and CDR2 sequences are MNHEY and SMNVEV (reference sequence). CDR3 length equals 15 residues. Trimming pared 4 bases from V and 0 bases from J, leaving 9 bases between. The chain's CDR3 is CASSSLTANTGELFF. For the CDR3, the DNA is TGTGCCAGCAGTTCCCTGACAGCGAACACCGGGGAGCTGTTTTTT.

CDR3 amino acids: CSVEFGGLAWAFF. The CDR3 nucleotides are TGCAGCGTTGAATTCGGCGGGCTGGCCTGGGCTTTCTTT. This chain connects TRBV29-1 to TRBJ1-1; no clear D. The V gene's germline CDR1 is SQVTM and CDR2 ANQGSEA. V dropped 2 bases and J dropped 11 bases, with 18 bases sitting between them. The CDR3 spans 13 residues.

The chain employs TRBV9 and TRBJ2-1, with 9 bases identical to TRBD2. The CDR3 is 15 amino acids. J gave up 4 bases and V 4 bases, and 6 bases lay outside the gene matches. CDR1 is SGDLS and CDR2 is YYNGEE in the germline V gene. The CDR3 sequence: CASSPRLAAYNEQFF. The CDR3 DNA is TGTGCCAGCAGCCCGCGACTAGCGGCGTACAATGAGCAGTTCTTC.

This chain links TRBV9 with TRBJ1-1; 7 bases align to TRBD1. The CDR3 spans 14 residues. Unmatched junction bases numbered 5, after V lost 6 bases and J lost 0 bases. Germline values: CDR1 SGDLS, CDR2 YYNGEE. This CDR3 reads CASTQGVMNTEAFF. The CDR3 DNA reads TGTGCCAGCACTCAGGGGGTCATGAACACTGAAGCTTTCTTT.

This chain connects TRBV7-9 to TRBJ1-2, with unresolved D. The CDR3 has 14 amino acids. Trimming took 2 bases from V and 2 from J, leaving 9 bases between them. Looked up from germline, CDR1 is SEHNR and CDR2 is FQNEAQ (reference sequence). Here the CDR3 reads CASSLSSVNYGYTF. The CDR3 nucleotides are TGTGCCAGCAGCTTATCGTCAGTAAACTATGGCTACACCTTC.

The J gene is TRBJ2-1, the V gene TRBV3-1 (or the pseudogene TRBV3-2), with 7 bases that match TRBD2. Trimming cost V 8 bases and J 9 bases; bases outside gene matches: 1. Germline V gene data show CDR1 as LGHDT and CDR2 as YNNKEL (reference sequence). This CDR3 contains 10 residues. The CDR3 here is CASAGVEQFF. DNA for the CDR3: TGTGCCAGCGCGGGAGTTGAGCAGTTCTTC.

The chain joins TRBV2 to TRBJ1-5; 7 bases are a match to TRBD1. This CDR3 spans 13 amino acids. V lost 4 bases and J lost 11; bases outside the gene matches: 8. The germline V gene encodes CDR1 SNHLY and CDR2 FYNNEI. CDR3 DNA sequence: TGTGCCAGCAGTGGGGACAGCCCGGGGTCCCAGCATTTT. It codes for CASSGDSPGSQHF.

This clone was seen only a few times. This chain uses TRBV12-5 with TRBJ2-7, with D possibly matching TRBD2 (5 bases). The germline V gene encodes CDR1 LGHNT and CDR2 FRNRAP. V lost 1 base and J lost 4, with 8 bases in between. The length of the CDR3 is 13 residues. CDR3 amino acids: CASGLGELYEQYF. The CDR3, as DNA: TGTGCTAGTGGTTTGGGGGAGTTATACGAGCAGTACTTC.

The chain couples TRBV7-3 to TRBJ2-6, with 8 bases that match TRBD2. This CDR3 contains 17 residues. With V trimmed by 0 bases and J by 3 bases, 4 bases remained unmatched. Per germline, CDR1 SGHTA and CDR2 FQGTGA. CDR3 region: CASSLTGRASGANVLTF. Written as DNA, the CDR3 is TGTGCCAGCAGCTTAACCGGGAGGGCCAGTGGGGCCAACGTCCTGACTTTC.

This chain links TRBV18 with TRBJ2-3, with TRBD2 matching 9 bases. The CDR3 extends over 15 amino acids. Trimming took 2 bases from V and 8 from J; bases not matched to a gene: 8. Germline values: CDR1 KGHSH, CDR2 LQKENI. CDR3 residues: CASSPIFRREGTQYF. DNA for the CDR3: TGTGCCAGCTCACCAATATTTCGGCGGGAGGGTACGCAGTATTTT.